These T cell receptor beta chains were read from a single sample in a study of blood T cells in healthy people across ages. TCRdb itself ran the 5' RACE reads through MiXCR, one entry per CDR3 protein. The data contain some 920,000 distinct CDR3 sequences, roughly half of them singletons. Sequences were obtained from blood. These receptor sequences come from a woman in her sixties or seventies in good health. Each CDR3 is given with its conserved first and last residue. A D gene is named only where the DNA matches it firmly. Some rows mark clone size as missing; the rest say once, few, many or name a class of expanded clone.

V: TRBV12-3/TRBV12-4; size: NA; J: TRBJ2-2; D: NA; CDR3: CASSRTIGELFF; DNA: TGTGCCAGCAGTCGAACAATCGGGGAGCTGTTTTTT
V: TRBV4-1; size: few; J: TRBJ1-1; D: NA; CDR3: CASSQAGAGNTEAFF; DNA: TGCGCCAGCAGCCAAGCCGGGGCCGGGAACACTGAAGCTTTCTTT
V: TRBV30; size: NA; J: TRBJ2-7; D: TRBD2; CDR3: CAWSIVQGGDYEQYF; DNA: TGTGCCTGGAGTATCGTGCAGGGAGGGGACTACGAGCAGTACTTC
V: TRBV27; size: NA; J: TRBJ2-7; D: NA; CDR3: CASSPRVTGAWEQYF; DNA: TGTGCCAGCAGCCCCCGGGTCACCGGTGCTTGGGAGCAGTACTTC
V: TRBV29-1; size: NA; J: TRBJ1-1; D: NA; CDR3: CSVGVATEAFF; DNA: TGCAGCGTTGGGGTGGCCACTGAAGCTTTCTTT
V: TRBV14; size: few; J: TRBJ2-7; D: TRBD2; CDR3: CASSPLAGGPSAYEQYF; DNA: TGTGCCAGCAGCCCCTTAGCGGGAGGGCCTTCCGCATACGAGCAGTACTTC
V: TRBV25-1; size: NA; J: TRBJ2-1; D: TRBD2; CDR3: CASSVPHPGLAGGNEQFF; DNA: TGTGCCAGCAGTGTACCTCACCCGGGACTAGCGGGAGGCAATGAGCAGTTCTTC
V: TRBV29-1; size: few; J: TRBJ2-3; D: NA; CDR3: CSVERTTDTQYF; DNA: TGCAGCGTTGAAAGGACCACAGATACGCAGTATTTT
V: TRBV7-2; size: NA; J: TRBJ2-6; D: TRBD1; CDR3: CASSLTGGGSGANVLTF; DNA: TGTGCCAGCAGCTTAACAGGGGGAGGTTCTGGGGCCAACGTCCTGACTTTC
V: TRBV20-1; size: NA; J: TRBJ2-7; D: NA; CDR3: CSARVTRPVSSYEQYF; DNA: TGCAGTGCTAGAGTGACTCGGCCAGTGAGCTCCTACGAGCAGTACTTC
V: TRBV7-2; size: NA; J: TRBJ1-2; D: TRBD1; CDR3: CASQDRVDGYTF; DNA: TGTGCCAGCCAGGACAGGGTGGATGGCTACACCTTC
V: TRBV20-1; size: NA; J: TRBJ2-5; D: TRBD2; CDR3: CSARDQTSGRKTQYF; DNA: TGCAGTGCTAGAGACCAGACTAGCGGGAGGAAGACCCAGTACTTC
V: TRBV12-3/TRBV12-4; size: NA; J: TRBJ2-7; D: TRBD2; CDR3: CASSLLGTNYEQYF; DNA: TGTGCCAGCAGTTTGTTAGGGACTAACTACGAGCAGTACTTC
V: TRBV20-1; size: NA; J: TRBJ1-6; D: NA; CDR3: CSAGRANSPLHF; DNA: TGCAGTGCCGGACGGGCGAATTCACCCCTCCACTTT
V: TRBV4-2; size: few; J: TRBJ2-7; D: NA; CDR3: CASSQEAGTFSYEQYF; DNA: TGTGCCAGCAGCCAAGAGGCCGGGACTTTCTCCTACGAGCAGTACTTC
V: TRBV28; size: once; J: TRBJ2-3; D: TRBD2; CDR3: CASTTLSGRGPTDTQYF; DNA: TGTGCCAGCACTACACTGAGCGGGAGGGGACCCACAGATACGCAGTATTTT
V: TRBV25-1; size: few; J: TRBJ1-2; D: NA; CDR3: CASSRDMSYGYTF; DNA: TGTGCCAGCAGCCGGGACATGTCTTATGGCTACACCTTC
V: TRBV27; size: few; J: TRBJ2-7; D: NA; CDR3: CASSRFQGYEQYF; DNA: TGTGCCAGCAGTCGGTTCCAGGGCTACGAGCAGTACTTC
V: TRBV12-3/TRBV12-4; size: NA; J: TRBJ1-1; D: NA; CDR3: CASRVKVNTEAFF; DNA: TGTGCCAGCAGGGTAAAGGTGAACACTGAAGCTTTCTTT
V: TRBV4-2; size: NA; J: TRBJ1-6; D: NA; CDR3: CASSQDRVNNNSPLHF; DNA: TGTGCCAGCAGCCAAGATCGCGTCAACAATAATTCACCCCTCCACTTT
V: TRBV7-3; size: NA; J: TRBJ2-1; D: NA; CDR3: CASRDISGGGHSEQFF; DNA: TGTGCCAGTAGGGATATTTCAGGAGGCGGTCACAGTGAGCAGTTCTTC
V: TRBV12-3/TRBV12-4; size: NA; J: TRBJ2-3; D: NA; CDR3: CASSRSGSTPSTDTQYF; DNA: TGTGCCAGCAGCCGTTCCGGGTCAACTCCTAGCACAGATACGCAGTATTTT
V: TRBV11-2; size: few; J: TRBJ2-7; D: NA; CDR3: CASSLGWYRDGRHEQYF; DNA: TGTGCCAGCAGCTTAGGTTGGTACCGGGACGGACGCCACGAGCAGTACTTC
V: TRBV29-1; size: few; J: TRBJ2-4; D: NA; CDR3: CSVADGLAKNIQYF; DNA: TGCAGCGTTGCTGACGGACTAGCCAAAAACATTCAGTACTTC
V: TRBV7-2; size: NA; J: TRBJ2-4; D: TRBD1; CDR3: CASSLSGQGAADIQYF; DNA: TGTGCCAGCAGCTTATCGGGACAGGGGGCGGCGGACATTCAGTACTTC
V: TRBV21-1; size: many; J: TRBJ2-1; D: NA; CDR3: CASSPPEGAGAVYEQFF; DNA: TGTGCCAGCAGCCCCCCCGAAGGAGCGGGAGCTGTCTATGAGCAGTTCTTC
V: TRBV28; size: NA; J: TRBJ2-5; D: TRBD2; CDR3: CASRRRGSWETQYF; DNA: TGTGCCAGCAGACGGCGGGGGAGTTGGGAGACCCAGTACTTC
V: TRBV29-1; size: NA; J: TRBJ2-1; D: NA; CDR3: CSPSTYNEQFF; DNA: TGCAGCCCTTCGACCTACAATGAGCAGTTCTTC
V: TRBV5-1; size: few; J: TRBJ2-7; D: TRBD1; CDR3: CASSLSPGQGIYEQYF; DNA: TGCGCCAGCAGCTTATCTCCGGGACAGGGTATCTACGAGCAGTACTTC
V: TRBV6-5; size: few; J: TRBJ2-5; D: NA; CDR3: CASSYGAGTQYF; DNA: TGTGCCAGCAGTTACGGGGCGGGGACCCAGTACTTC
V: TRBV20-1; size: NA; J: TRBJ2-7; D: NA; CDR3: CSARFRSGFYEQYF; DNA: TGCAGTGCTAGGTTCCGAAGCGGATTCTACGAGCAGTACTTC
V: TRBV5-1; size: few; J: TRBJ2-1; D: NA; CDR3: CASTRGDSPYNEQFF; DNA: TGCGCCAGCACCCGGGGGGACAGCCCCTACAATGAGCAGTTCTTC
V: TRBV7-9; size: NA; J: TRBJ2-1; D: NA; CDR3: CASTGPFNEQFF; DNA: TGTGCCAGCACGGGGCCGTTCAATGAGCAGTTCTTC
V: TRBV28; size: NA; J: TRBJ2-1; D: TRBD1; CDR3: CASSWGQGNEQFF; DNA: TGTGCCAGCAGTTGGGGACAGGGGAATGAGCAGTTCTTC
V: TRBV20-1; size: NA; J: TRBJ1-4; D: NA; CDR3: CSALGGGQGKLFF; DNA: TGCAGTGCCCTCGGCGGGGGGCAGGGAAAACTGTTTTTT
V: TRBV6-4; size: NA; J: TRBJ2-7; D: NA; CDR3: CASPWQYF; DNA: TGTGCCAGCCCTTGGCAGTACTTC
V: TRBV28; size: NA; J: TRBJ2-5; D: NA; CDR3: CASGLPGQTEETQYF; DNA: TGTGCCAGCGGACTCCCAGGGCAGACCGAAGAGACCCAGTACTTC
V: TRBV29-1; size: few; J: TRBJ2-7; D: NA; CDR3: CSVAKVSSYEQYF; DNA: TGCAGCGTTGCAAAGGTGAGCTCCTACGAGCAGTACTTC
V: TRBV20-1; size: once; J: TRBJ2-7; D: TRBD2; CDR3: CSAGDPSGKVNEQYF; DNA: TGCAGTGCTGGGGATCCTAGCGGGAAAGTCAATGAGCAGTACTTC